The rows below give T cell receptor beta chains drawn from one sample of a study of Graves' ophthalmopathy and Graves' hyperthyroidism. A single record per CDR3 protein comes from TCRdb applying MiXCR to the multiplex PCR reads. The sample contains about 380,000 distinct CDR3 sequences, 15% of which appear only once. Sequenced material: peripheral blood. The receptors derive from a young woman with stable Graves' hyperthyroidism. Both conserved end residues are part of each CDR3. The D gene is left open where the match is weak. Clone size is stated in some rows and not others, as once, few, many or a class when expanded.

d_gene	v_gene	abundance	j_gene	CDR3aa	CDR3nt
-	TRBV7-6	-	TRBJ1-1	CASSLGDINTEAFF	TGTGCCAGCAGCTTAGGGGACATCAACACTGAAGCTTTCTTT
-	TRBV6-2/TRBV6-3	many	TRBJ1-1	CASSRRRDMNTEAFF	TGTGCCAGCAGTCGCAGGAGGGATATGAACACTGAAGCTTTCTTT
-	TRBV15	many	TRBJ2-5	CATSWQGTFQETQYF	TGTGCCACCAGCTGGCAAGGGACTTTCCAAGAGACCCAGTACTTC
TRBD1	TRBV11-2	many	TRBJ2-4	CASSLSYQGARLGNIQYF	TGTGCCAGCAGCTTATCTTACCAGGGGGCGCGTCTAGGAAACATTCAGTACTTC
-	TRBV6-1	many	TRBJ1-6	CASSERRRISSYNSPLHF	TGTGCCAGCAGTGAAAGACGGAGGATTAGCTCCTATAATTCACCCCTCCACTTT
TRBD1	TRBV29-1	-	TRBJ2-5	CSTIGQGSVETQYF	TGCAGCACCATTGGACAGGGGAGTGTGGAGACCCAGTACTTC
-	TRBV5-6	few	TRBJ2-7	CASSLLGTDYEQYF	TGTGCCAGCAGCTTGCTGGGGACCGACTACGAGCAGTACTTC
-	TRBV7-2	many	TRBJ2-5	CASSPRTEETQYF	TGTGCCAGCAGTCCACGGACCGAAGAGACCCAGTACTTC
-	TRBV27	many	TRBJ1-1	CASSGSRGNTEAFF	TGTGCCAGCAGCGGAAGCAGGGGGAACACTGAAGCTTTCTTT
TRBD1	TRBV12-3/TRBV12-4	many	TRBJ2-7	CASSSTGEIYEQYF	TGTGCCAGCAGCTCGACAGGGGAGATCTACGAGCAGTACTTC
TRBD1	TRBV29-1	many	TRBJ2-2	CSASTGQAGELFF	TGCAGCGCCTCGACAGGGCAGGCCGGGGAGCTGTTTTTT
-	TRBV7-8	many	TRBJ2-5	CASSRTNTGETQYF	TGTGCCAGCAGCAGAACTAACACTGGAGAGACCCAGTACTTC
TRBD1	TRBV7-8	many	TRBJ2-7	CASSLNRDSEQYF	TGTGCCAGCAGCCTAAACCGGGACAGCGAGCAGTACTTC
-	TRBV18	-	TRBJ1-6	CASFTRGPDSPLHF	TGTGCCAGCTTCACGCGGGGTCCGGATTCACCCCTCCACTTT
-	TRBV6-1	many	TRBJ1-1	CASSGVTEAFF	TGTGCCAGCAGTGGGGTCACTGAAGCTTTCTTT
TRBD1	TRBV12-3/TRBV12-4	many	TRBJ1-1	CASSSLDRGGHSTAEAFF	TGTGCCAGCAGTTCCCTCGACAGGGGGGGCCATTCTACCGCTGAAGCTTTCTTT
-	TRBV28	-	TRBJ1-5	CASSLGQGANNQPQHF	TGTGCCAGCAGTTTAGGTCAGGGTGCTAACAATCAGCCCCAGCATTTT
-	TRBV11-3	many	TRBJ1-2	CASSSGGGRNYGYTF	TGTGCCAGCAGCTCCGGTGGGGGGAGGAACTATGGCTACACCTTC
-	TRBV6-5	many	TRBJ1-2	CASSSSGRDYGYTF	TGTGCCAGCAGTTCCTCGGGCAGGGACTATGGCTACACCTTC
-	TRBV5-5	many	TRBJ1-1	CASSLSNTPRRTEAFF	TGTGCCAGCAGCTTGTCCAACACCCCCCGCAGGACTGAAGCTTTCTTT